One sample yielded the 18 T cell receptor beta chains listed below, sequenced in a study of regulatory T cells in long-lasting Graves disease. Through Arm-PCR of CDR3 regions and iRepertoire HTBI primers, TCR beta libraries were built. From the multiplex PCR reads, TCRdb called clonotypes with MiXCR, one entry per CDR3 protein. The sample yields approximately 400,000 distinct CDR3 sequences, 20% to 30% seen once. The time point was: persistent/refractory GD, antithyroid drugs over 5 years with positive TRAb. The authors made the TCR library using RNA they extracted from PBMCs. Specimen: peripheral blood mononuclear cells (PBMCs), collected when the disease was refractory, from a patient treated with antithyroid drugs. These receptors were obtained from a female donor with Graves disease.

The V call is TRBV6-2 or TRBV6-3, the J call TRBJ2-7, with D hard to call. Germline V gene data show CDR1 as MNHEY and CDR2 as SVGEGT. CDR3 length: 14 amino acids. The ends were cut back, 11 bases at V and 2 bases at J, with 19 bases in the middle. The CDR3 spells CASSRRNSPYEQYF. CDR3 nucleotides: TGTGCCTCGTCCCGCAGGAACAGTCCCTACGAGCAGTACTTC.

V and J are TRBV20-1 and TRBJ2-4; 9 bases are shared with TRBD1. The V segment lost 4 bases and the J segment 7 bases; nucleotides outside the gene matches: 5. Germline-derived CDR1 and CDR2 are DFQATT and SNEGSKA (reference sequence). The CDR3 is made up of 13 amino acids. In nucleotides, the CDR3 is TGCAGTGCTACCCGGGACAGGGTGAACATTCAGTACTTC. This sequence encodes CSATRDRVNIQYF.

This sequence joins TRBV5-1 and TRBJ2-3, with D tentatively TRBD1 or TRBD2 (6 bases each). V was pared by 3 bases and J by 2 bases, with 22 bases between. The germline CDR1 and CDR2 sequences are SGHRS and YFSETQ. CDR3 size: 18 residues. The CDR3 DNA is TGCGCCAGCAGCTCAATACCACAGGGACTTCACCTCACAGATACGCAGTATTTT. It codes for CASSSIPQGLHLTDTQYF. The variable domain in full, with the rest retrieved from reference TRBV5-1 and TRBJ2-3, is KAGVTQTPRYLIKTRGQQVTLSCSPISGHRSVSWYQQTPGQGLQFLFEYFSETQRNKGNFPGRFSGRQFSNSRSEMNVSTLELGDSALYLCASSSIPQGLHLTDTQYFGPGTRLTVL.

This sequence joins TRBV19 and TRBJ1-2; no definite D call. The germline V gene encodes CDR1 LNHDA and CDR2 SQIVND (reference sequence). V lost 4 bases and J 8 bases, leaving 11 bases between the germline ends. There are 12 residues in the CDR3. The CDR3 here is CASSTGGIGYTF. The CDR3 DNA reads as TGTGCCAGTAGTACGGGTGGGATCGGCTACACCTTC. The full variable domain, with the rest looked up from reference TRBV19 and TRBJ1-2, is DGGITQSPKYLFRKEGQNVTLSCEQNLNHDAMYWYRQDPGQGLRLIYYSQIVNDFQKGDIAEGYSVSREKKESFPLTVTSAQKNPTAFYLCASSTGGIGYTFGSGTRLTVV.

This clonotype came up a few times. The chain is built from TRBV6-1 and TRBJ2-2; TRBD2 matches at 8 bases. V lost 7 bases and J lost 6; bases outside the gene matches: 10. This CDR3 has 15 residues. The V gene's germline CDR1 is MNHNS and CDR2 SASEGT. The chain's CDR3 is CASILPGLVAGELFF. The CDR3 coding sequence is TGTGCCAGCATCCTCCCGGGACTAGTGGCCGGGGAGCTGTTTTTT.

This clonotype showed up just a few times. V is TRBV27 and J is TRBJ1-3; no clear D gene. The CDR3 extends over 14 amino acids. Trimming cost V 4 bases and J 0 bases, with 7 bases left between them. CDR1 and CDR2 (germline): MNHEY, SMNVEV (reference sequence). As DNA, the CDR3 is TGTGCCAGCAGTTCCGCTCTCTCTGGAAACACCATATATTTT. This gives the protein CASSSALSGNTIYF.

The CDR3 reads CASSLEPYGTFF. Here the CDR3 DNA reads TGTGCCAGCAGCTTAGAGCCCTACGGAACTTTCTTT. The V call is TRBV7-9, the J call TRBJ1-1; no reliable D call. The CDR3 totals 12 residues. With 1 base removed from V and 12 bases from J, the gap between germline ends came to 12 bases. Germline V lookup: CDR1 SEHNR, CDR2 FQNEAQ (reference sequence).

This clonotype was seen ten or more times. The chain is built from TRBV5-1 and TRBJ1-1, with D tentatively TRBD1 (6 bases). With 1 base removed from V and 11 bases from J, the gap between germline ends came to 15 bases. From germline, CDR1 is SGHRS and CDR2 YFSETQ. The CDR3 spans 13 residues. CDR3 nucleotide sequence: TGCGCCAGCAGCTTGTCACAGGGTTCTGTCGCTTTCTTT. It is translated as CASSLSQGSVAFF.

The rearrangement joins TRBV7-2 to TRBJ2-5, with 7 nucleotides matching TRBD1. This CDR3 has 16 amino acids. After removal of 4 bases from V and 0 bases from J, the junction contained 8 bases not matched to a gene. The germline V gene has CDR1 SGHTA and CDR2 FQGNSA. CDR3 coding DNA: TGTGCCAGCAGCTCTAAGACAGGGAACTACCAAGAGACCCAGTACTTC. Translated: CASSSKTGNYQETQYF.

This clonotype was detected a few times. The chain couples TRBV18 to TRBJ2-7, with 8 nucleotides matching TRBD2. The CDR3 runs 16 residues. Trimming cost V 4 bases and J 2 bases; bases outside gene matches: 10. The germline V gene has CDR1 KGHSH and CDR2 LQKENI. The CDR3 sequence is CASSHGGRPFPYEQYF. In DNA form, the CDR3 reads TGTGCCAGCTCACACGGCGGGAGGCCCTTCCCCTACGAGCAGTACTTC.

This clonotype was seen at least ten times. This rearrangement joins TRBV2 to TRBJ1-6, with a tentative D call TRBD1 (6 bases). The CDR3 is 17 amino acids. V was cut by 7 bases and J by 4 bases, with 20 bases left in between. The germline gives CDR1 SNHLY, CDR2 FYNNEI. This CDR3 is CASIPTWGGAYNSPLHF. The CDR3, as DNA: TGTGCCAGCATCCCGACATGGGGGGGCGCGTATAATTCACCCCTCCACTTT.

A note on this clonotype: A much more abundant neighbour one base away suggests this may be a read error. The CDR3 ends on some other residue instead of the conserved phenylalanine or tryptophan, so this is likely a read error. This rearrangement joins TRBV29-1 to TRBJ2-5; maybe TRBD2 (5 bases). The CDR3 is 13 amino acids. Trimming stripped 2 bases from V and 4 bases from J, with 11 bases between. Per germline, CDR1 SQVTM and CDR2 ANQGSEA. The CDR3 loop reads CSVERVEGETQYL. CDR3 sequence (DNA): TGCAGCGTTGAAAGGGTAGAGGGAGAGACCCAGTACCTC.

A note on this clonotype: This could be a read error, since a much larger clone is one nucleotide away. The chain uses TRBV2 and TRBJ1-6, with D maybe TRBD1 (5 bases). The CDR3 extends over 14 amino acids. The germline V and J ends were trimmed by 6 bases and 7 bases, with 13 bases remaining between them. Germline V CDR1 and CDR2: SNHLY, FYNNEI. This chain's CDR3 is CASRGGVANSPLHF. CDR3 DNA sequence: TGTGCCAGCAGGGGGGGGGTCGCGAATTCACCCCTCCACTTT.

The chain combines TRBV29-1 with TRBJ1-2, with 9 bases aligning to TRBD1. The junction had 1 base not matched to a gene; V was cut back by 2 bases and J by 3 bases. Germline V lookup: CDR1 SQVTM, CDR2 ANQGSEA. This CDR3 is 13 amino acids long. Here the CDR3 reads CSVETGGYYGYTF. CDR3 nucleotide sequence: TGCAGCGTTGAAACAGGGGGCTACTATGGCTACACCTTC.

V usage is TRBV4-1 and J usage is TRBJ2-5; D is unresolved. CDR3 length: 16 residues. V lost 0 bases and J lost 5, with 16 bases in between. Germline CDR1 reads MGHRA; CDR2 reads YSYEKL. In DNA form, the CDR3 reads TGCGCCAGCAGCCAAGACTCGCGGCAGGTCGGGGAGACCCAGTACTTC. It specifies CASSQDSRQVGETQYF.

The chain recombines TRBV7-2 with TRBJ2-1; 7 nucleotides line up with TRBD2. The V and J ends lost 5 bases and 7 bases, in that order; junction bases with no gene match: 23. Germline loops: CDR1 SGHTA, CDR2 FQGNSA. The CDR3 spans 19 residues. CDR3 protein: CASSTAGSGLNYLGNEQFF. DNA for the CDR3: TGTGCCAGCAGCACCGCGGGTAGCGGGCTGAATTATTTAGGGAATGAGCAGTTCTTC.

CDR3 DNA: TGTGCCAGCAGCTCACAAAATTCACCCCTCCACTTT. Protein product: CASSSQNSPLHF. The J gene is TRBJ1-6, the V gene TRBV7-9; no definite D call. Germline values: CDR1 SEHNR, CDR2 FQNEAQ (reference sequence). The CDR3 spans 12 residues. The V end was cut by 4 bases, the J end by 7 bases, with 5 bases between.

There are a few counts of this clonotype. V is TRBV29-1 and J is TRBJ2-4; 7 bases align to TRBD1. This CDR3 is 14 amino acids long. Germline V gene lookup returns CDR1 SQVTM and CDR2 ANQGSEA. V dropped 7 bases and J dropped 1; count of bases not matched to a gene: 7. The DNA of the CDR3 is TGCAGCGCCCTGACAGGGATGGCCAAAAACATTCAGTACTTC. Encoded protein: CSALTGMAKNIQYF.